This TCR beta chain derives from a study of cytomegalovirus exposure and HLA in healthy donors. Deletions cut 4 bases from V and 0 bases from J, with 8 bases between. The germline V gene has CDR1 SGHRS and CDR2 YFSETQ. The CDR3 is made up of 14 amino acids. Both 60 Vbeta primers and 13 Jbeta primers went into the PCR. Produced via immunoSEQ multiplex PCR; TCRdb's table is partial and in-frame only. The sample shows roughly 140,000 clones, 60% to 80% of them seen only once. The sequencing sample was made of PBMCs. The TCR sequence derives from a male donor in good health and CMV-seronegative. This chain links TRBV5-1 with TRBJ2-4, with D uncertain. The CDR3 coding sequence is TGCGCCAGCAGCGCAGGCGCAGCCAAAAACATTCAGTACTTC. It yields the protein CASSAGAAKNIQYF.